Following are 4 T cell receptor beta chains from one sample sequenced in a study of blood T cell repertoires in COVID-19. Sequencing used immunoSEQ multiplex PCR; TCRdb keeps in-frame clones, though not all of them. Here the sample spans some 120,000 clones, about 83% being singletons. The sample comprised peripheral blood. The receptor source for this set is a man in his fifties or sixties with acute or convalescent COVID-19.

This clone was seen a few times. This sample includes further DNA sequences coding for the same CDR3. The CDR3 sequence: CASSPGTGGGYTF. CDR3 in DNA: TGTGCCAGCTCACCAGGGACAGGGGGTGGCTACACCTTC. The chain has TRBV18 and TRBJ1-2; 11 nucleotides line up with TRBD1. Germline CDR1 is KGHSH and CDR2 is LQKENI. V trimming: 2 bases; J trimming: 7 bases; junction bases outside the gene matches: 0. This CDR3 has 13 residues. Filled out from reference TRBV18 and TRBJ1-2, the complete variable domain reads NAGVMQNPRHLVRRRGQEARLRCSPMKGHSHVYWYRQLPEEGLKFMVYLQKENIIDESGMPKERFSAEFPKEGPSILRIQQVVRGDSAAYFCASSPGTGGGYTFGSGTRLTVV.

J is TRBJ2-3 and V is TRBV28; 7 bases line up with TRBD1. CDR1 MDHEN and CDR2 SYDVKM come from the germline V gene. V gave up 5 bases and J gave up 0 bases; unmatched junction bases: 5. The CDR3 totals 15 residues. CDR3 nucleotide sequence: TGTGCCAGCAGTGGGACAGCTCCTAGCACAGATACGCAGTATTTT. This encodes CASSGTAPSTDTQYF.

The CDR3 nucleotides read TGCGCCAGCAGCCAAGGACTAGCGAGAGCAGATACGCAGTATTTT. Protein sequence: CASSQGLARADTQYF. The chain joins TRBV4-1 to TRBJ2-3; 8 bases align to TRBD2. V shed 1 base, J shed 4 bases, and the junction held 4 bases outside the gene matches. CDR3 size: 15 residues. The germline V gene encodes CDR1 MGHRA and CDR2 YSYEKL.

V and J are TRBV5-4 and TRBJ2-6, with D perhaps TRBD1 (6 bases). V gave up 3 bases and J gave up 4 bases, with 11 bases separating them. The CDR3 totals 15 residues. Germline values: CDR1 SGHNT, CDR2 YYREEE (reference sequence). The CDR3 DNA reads TGTGCCAGCAGCTACAGGGAGTCCGGGGCCAACGTCCTGACTTTC. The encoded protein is CASSYRESGANVLTF.